One and the same sample provided the 20 T cell receptor beta chains below, sequenced in a study of CD8 T cells in ankylosing spondylitis. Findings of the study overall: A TCR beta motif of under 10 highly homologous variants appeared characteristic of ankylosing spondylitis blood.

Which antigens these TCRs recognize remains unknown. One entry per CDR3 protein results from TCRdb running MiXCR on the 5' RACE reads. The top ten clones hold around 0.92% of a sample with under 450,000 distinct CDR3 sequences, about a sixth of them seen once. Sequencing was performed on blood, either unsorted or a sorted T cell fraction (not recorded which). These receptors were obtained from a male donor with ankylosing spondylitis.

This clonotype was recorded at least ten times. The chain is built from TRBV6-2 or TRBV6-3 and TRBJ2-5; D unresolved. The CDR3 spans 11 residues. Germline V gene sequence: CDR1 MNHEY, CDR2 SVGEGT. Trimming removed 6 bases from V and 5 bases from J, with 7 bases in between. The CDR3 DNA sequence: TGTGCCAGCAGCTACGGGGAGACCCAGTACTTC. Translating gives CASSYGETQYF.

The chain links TRBV18 to TRBJ1-3, with D possibly TRBD1 on 6 matching bases. Germline V CDR1 and CDR2: KGHSH, LQKENI. The V and J ends lost 5 bases and 1 base respectively, with 15 bases between them. The CDR3 extends over 16 amino acids. The CDR3 bases are TGTGCCAGCTCAGCCCGACAGGAATCATCTGGAAACACCATATATTTT. This sequence encodes CASSARQESSGNTIYF.

This clonotype was counted between two and nine times. This chain connects TRBV7-9 to TRBJ1-2; D is perhaps TRBD1 (5 bases). The germline V gene has CDR1 SEHNR and CDR2 FQNEAQ (reference sequence). This CDR3 is 14 amino acids long. V lost 7 bases and J 4 bases, leaving 16 bases between the germline ends. The CDR3 reads CASNLPGQSYGYTF. Here the CDR3 DNA reads TGTGCCAGCAACCTCCCGGGGCAGAGCTATGGCTACACCTTC.

This clonotype was seen more than once but under ten times. This chain uses TRBV6-1 with TRBJ1-4; tentative D call: TRBD1 (6 bases). Deletions cut 7 bases from V and 8 bases from J, with 20 bases between. Germline CDR1 is MNHNS and CDR2 is SASEGT. The CDR3 is 15 amino acids. The CDR3 spells CASTQRGYPREKLFF. Written as DNA, the CDR3 is TGTGCCAGCACTCAAAGGGGGTATCCAAGAGAAAAACTGTTTTTT.

This clonotype showed up just a few times. The rearrangement uses TRBV12-3 or TRBV12-4 and TRBJ2-7, with 8 bases fitting TRBD1. This CDR3 comprises 16 residues. V lost 2 bases and J lost 3; bases outside the gene matches: 9. Written as DNA, the CDR3 is TGTGCCAGCAGTTTATCCCTTGGACAGGGAGACTACGAGCAGTACTTC. Residues: CASSLSLGQGDYEQYF.

This clonotype was counted at least ten times. Mismatch with germline at one junction end may stem from a read error. The rearrangement joins TRBV12-3 or TRBV12-4 to TRBJ1-1; the D is unclear. This CDR3 region has 13 residues. The CDR3 nucleotides are TGCGCCAGCAGCTTGGACCCGAACACTGAAGCTTTCTTT. Its protein product is CASSLDPNTEAFF.

There are a few counts of this clonotype. The CDR3 is CASSESGGLSYGYTF. The CDR3 DNA sequence: TGCGCCAGCAGTGAGTCAGGGGGCCTGAGCTATGGCTACACCTTC. The chain joins TRBV10-2 to TRBJ1-2, with 7 positions matching TRBD1. CDR3 length equals 15 residues. Germline CDR1 is WSHSY and CDR2 is SAAADI. V was pared by 0 bases and J by 4 bases, with 5 bases of the junction left unmatched.

This clonotype was counted many times. The V gene is TRBV12-3 or TRBV12-4, the J gene TRBJ1-2, with D uncertain. This CDR3 has 12 amino acids. V lost 7 bases to trimming and J lost 8 bases, with 14 bases between them. The DNA for the CDR3 is TGTGCCAGCACAACCAAGAGAGTCGGCTACACCTTC. Translated, it gives CASTTKRVGYTF.

This chain links TRBV10-1 with TRBJ2-5; no firm D call. Germline CDR1 reads WNHNN; CDR2 reads SYGVQD (reference sequence). The CDR3 totals 14 residues. V was trimmed by 0 bases and J by 3 bases, leaving 8 bases between them. The CDR3 coding sequence is TGCGCCAGCAGTGAGTCCTTCAGCAAAGAGACCCAGTACTTC. It translates to CASSESFSKETQYF.

This clonotype turned up a few times. The chain carries TRBV7-9 and TRBJ2-7, with 11 nucleotides matching TRBD2. Germline CDR1 reads SEHNR; CDR2 reads FQNEAQ (reference sequence). Trimming removed 1 base from V and 1 base from J; junction bases left unmatched: 3. This CDR3 comprises 16 residues. DNA for the CDR3: TGTGCCAGCAGCTTAGTAGCGGGAGGGCAATCCTACGAGCAGTACTTC. Translated, it gives CASSLVAGGQSYEQYF. Complete variable domain (other parts from reference TRBV7-9 and TRBJ2-7): DTGVSQNPRHKITKRGQNVTFRCDPISEHNRLYWYRQTLGQGPEFLTYFQNEAQLEKSRLLSDRFSAERPKGSFSTLEIQRTEQGDSAMYLCASSLVAGGQSYEQYFGPGTRLTVT.

This rearrangement joins TRBV7-9 to TRBJ2-1; D remains ambiguous. V was trimmed by 5 bases and J by 6 bases, leaving 5 bases between them. The CDR3 runs to 11 residues. Germline V gene sequence: CDR1 SEHNR, CDR2 FQNEAQ (reference sequence). CDR3 DNA: TGTGCCAGCAGCGCCTCCAATGAGCAGTTCTTC. Its protein is CASSASNEQFF.

Only a few counts were recorded for this clonotype. The chain is built from TRBV25-1 and TRBJ1-3, with D possibly TRBD1 on 6 matching bases. Germline CDR1 MGHDK, CDR2 SYGVNS. The CDR3 length is 16 residues. Trimming removed 3 bases at V and 0 bases at J, with 12 bases between. CDR3 DNA: TGTGCCAGCAGTGATCGCGGACAGAGCTCTGGAAACACCATATATTTT. It translates to CASSDRGQSSGNTIYF.

The chain links TRBV20-1 to TRBJ2-7; no clear D gene. Looked up from germline, CDR1 is DFQATT and CDR2 is SNEGSKA (reference sequence). The CDR3 is made up of 11 amino acids. V was trimmed by 3 bases and J by 4 bases, leaving 7 bases between them. CDR3: CSASVEYEQYF. In nucleotides, the CDR3 is TGCAGTGCTAGTGTGGAGTACGAGCAGTACTTC.

The V call is TRBV7-2, the J call TRBJ2-3, with TRBD1 as a possible D gene (6 bases). The CDR3 has 14 amino acids. Trimming stripped 5 bases from V and 6 bases from J, with 15 bases between. CDR1 and CDR2 from the germline V gene are SGHTA and FQGNSA. The CDR3 DNA follows: TGTGCCAGCAGCCCACAGGGCTTGGGGGATACGCAGTATTTT. This gives the protein CASSPQGLGDTQYF.

The sample holds many counts of this clonotype. The gene calls are TRBV12-3 or TRBV12-4 and TRBJ2-3; maybe TRBD2 (5 bases). This CDR3 has 15 amino acids. V lost 5 bases, J lost 3 bases, and 15 bases lay in between. CDR3: CASSRARSGTDTQYF. For the CDR3, the DNA is TGTGCCAGCAGTAGGGCGAGGTCGGGGACAGATACGCAGTATTTT.

Only a few counts were recorded for this clonotype. The chain couples TRBV5-1 to TRBJ2-1; 12 bases fit TRBD2. J lost 4 bases, V lost 7 bases, and 6 bases had no gene match. Germline V gene sequence: CDR1 SGHRS, CDR2 YFSETQ. This CDR3 has 15 amino acids. The CDR3 here is CASGRTSGAYNEQFF. The CDR3 nucleotides are TGCGCCAGCGGTAGGACTAGCGGGGCTTACAATGAGCAGTTCTTC.

The chain recombines TRBV6-5 with TRBJ1-5; 8 bases are a match to TRBD1. The V gene end was trimmed by 4 bases and the J gene end by 4 bases; junction bases not matched to a gene: 3. This CDR3 is 14 amino acids long. The V gene's germline CDR1 is MNHEY and CDR2 SVGAGI. Here the CDR3 reads CASSSQGANQPQHF. The CDR3 DNA sequence: TGTGCCAGCAGTTCTCAGGGGGCGAATCAGCCCCAGCATTTT.

This clonotype was seen a few times. The chain links TRBV6-6 to TRBJ1-6; D gene unclear. The V gene's germline CDR1 is MNHNY and CDR2 SVGAGI (reference sequence). The V and J ends lost 2 bases and 7 bases respectively, with 6 bases between them. The CDR3 is 13 amino acids. The CDR3 loop is CASSYAGNSPLHF. CDR3 coding DNA: TGTGCCAGCAGTTACGCGGGCAATTCACCCCTCCACTTT.

This clonotype has a handful of counts. The V and J genes are TRBV14 and TRBJ2-3; maybe TRBD2 (5 bases). This CDR3 has 15 residues. V was clipped by 0 bases and J by 5 bases, with 12 bases between them. Germline V lookup: CDR1 SGHDN, CDR2 FVKESK. The CDR3: CASSQELVEGDTQYF. CDR3 DNA sequence: TGTGCCAGCAGCCAAGAGCTAGTAGAGGGAGATACGCAGTATTTT.

This clonotype came up once. The chain employs TRBV5-1 and TRBJ2-7, with 9 bases aligning to TRBD1. V shed 3 bases and J 1 base; nucleotides not matched to a gene: 8. The germline V gene has CDR1 SGHRS and CDR2 YFSETQ. There are 16 residues in the CDR3. The CDR3 nucleotides are TGCGCCAGCAGCTCGGCAGGTGGGACAGGGTCCTACGAGCAGTACTTC. This encodes CASSSAGGTGSYEQYF.